One and the same sample provided the 14 T cell receptor beta chains below, sequenced in a study of T cell clonality in common variable immunodeficiency. Generated by immunoSEQ multiplex PCR, the TCRdb table keeps only in-frame clones and is missing some. This sample has fewer than 40,000 clones, each found more than once. Sequences were obtained from peripheral blood mononuclear cells. Receptors were obtained from a person between 18 and 75 years old in good health.

This clone was counted at least ten times. The read finishes 3 residues shy of the CDR3 end, and the germline J gene is used to complete it. The V gene is TRBV7-9, the J gene TRBJ2-7; a possible D gene is TRBD1 (6 bases). Germline CDR1 is SEHNR and CDR2 is FQNEAQ (reference sequence). V was trimmed by 5 bases and J by 5 bases, leaving 16 bases between them. The CDR3 sequence is 14 residues long. The sequenced CDR3 bases are TGTGCCAGCAGCGAGGGACAACCTCCTAACGAG. As protein: CASSEGQPPNE. The whole CDR3 protein reads CASSEGQPPNEQYF.

This clone occurred many times. The CDR3 is cut off 3 residues early in the read; its end comes from the germline J gene. The chain is built from TRBV9 and TRBJ2-5; TRBD2 matches at 10 bases. The J segment lost 7 bases and the V segment lost 0 bases, leaving 6 bases of the junction unmatched. CDR3 length equals 15 residues. CDR1 SGDLS and CDR2 YYNGEE come from the germline V gene. CDR3 region: CASSVGGLATPTQYF. CDR3 DNA (partial): TGTGCCAGCAGCGTAGGGGGACTAGCGACCCCGACC.

Concerning this clone itself: Since a far larger clone is one base different, this is likely a read error. The CDR3 end is not reached by the read, which stops 3 residues before it; the germline J gene fills it in. This chain connects TRBV6-2 or TRBV6-3 to TRBJ2-3; D uncertain. The V gene's germline CDR1 is MNHEY and CDR2 SVGEGT. The CDR3 sequence is 14 residues long. The CDR3 here is CASSQTPFQETQYF. CDR3 DNA (partial): TGTGCCAGCAGCCAGACACCTTTCCAAGAGACG.

This clone was recorded many times. A read error may account for a junction end that differs from germline. The CDR3 end lies 3 residues beyond the end of the read and is filled in from the germline J gene. The chain carries TRBV4-2 and TRBJ1-2; unclear D gene. This CDR3 spans 14 amino acids. The germline V gene has CDR1 LGHNA and CDR2 YNFKEQ. Here the CDR3 reads CASSQLQRSYGYTF. The DNA read from the CDR3 is TGCGCCAGCAGCCAACTACAGAGATCGTATGGC.

This clone was detected many times. The CDR3 protein is CASSSTATVGLNTEAFF. CDR3 bases read: TGTGCCAGCAGCTCTACAGCTACAGTAGGTTTGAACACTGAA. The J gene is TRBJ1-1, the V gene TRBV7-8, with D unclear. The read terminates 3 residues ahead of where the CDR3 ends, so the germline J gene completes it. Germline-derived CDR1 and CDR2 are SGHVS and FQNEAQ. This CDR3 has 17 residues. V dropped 4 bases and J dropped 0 bases, with 18 bases sitting between them.

In its sample, this clone was seen many times. The observed sequence ends 3 residues before the CDR3 terminus, with the missing tail filled in from the germline J gene. The chain carries TRBV5-1 and TRBJ2-3, with a possible D match to TRBD1 (6 bases). Germline lookup yields CDR1 SGHRS and CDR2 YFSETQ. The CDR3 extends over 18 amino acids. Trimming pared 0 bases from V and 5 bases from J, leaving 22 bases between. The CDR3 sequence: CASSLASTQGRPKDTQYF. The CDR3 bases that were read are TGCGCCAGCAGCTTGGCTTCAACCCAGGGGAGACCCAAAGATACG.

This clone was recorded at least ten times. A read error may produce the germline difference seen at one junction end. The sequenced fragment ends 3 residues before the CDR3 boundary, so the rest is inferred from the germline J gene. The chain joins TRBV4-1 to TRBJ2-2; no reliable D call. The CDR3 sequence is 14 residues long. From germline, CDR1 is MGHRA and CDR2 YSYEKL. The CDR3 reads CTSTQVGYTGELFF. CDR3 bases read: TGCACCAGCACCCAAGTCGGTTACACCGGGGAG.

This clone is termed medium-sized. Read sequence stops 3 residues before the CDR3 end, and the germline J gene provides the missing end. The J gene is TRBJ2-3, the V gene TRBV20-1; perhaps D is TRBD1 or TRBD2 (5 bases each). From germline, CDR1 is DFQATT and CDR2 SNEGSKA (reference sequence). This CDR3 is built from 15 residues. Trimming left V 1 base short and J 3 bases short, with 14 bases between. CDR3 amino acids: CSARVGRERTDTQYF. CDR3 DNA (partial): TGCAGTGCTAGAGTTGGCAGGGAGAGGACAGATACG.

In this sample, this clone turned up many times. The read terminates 3 residues ahead of where the CDR3 ends, so the germline J gene completes it. The chain carries TRBV5-4 and TRBJ1-2; TRBD1 matches at 8 bases. Germline CDR1 is SGHNT and CDR2 is YYREEE (reference sequence). The CDR3 consists of 14 residues. V gave up 6 bases and J gave up 2 bases; unmatched junction bases: 6. The covered CDR3 bases are TGTGCCAGCACCCAGCGGACAGGGAACTATGGC. This sequence encodes CASTQRTGNYG. From start to end, the CDR3 is CASTQRTGNYGYTF.

Of note for this clone: A read error may be the cause here, since a much bigger clone is one base away. The read terminates 3 residues ahead of where the CDR3 ends, so the germline J gene completes it. The same CDR3 also results from other DNA sequences found in this sample. The chain has TRBV5-1 and TRBJ1-3; tentatively, D is TRBD1 (5 bases). The CDR3 totals 14 residues. In germline, CDR1 is SGHRS, CDR2 YFSETQ. The CDR3 sequence is CASSPTVSGNTIYF. Incomplete CDR3 DNA: TGCGCCAGCAGCCCGACAGTTTCTGGAAACACT.

This clone was seen repeatedly, ten times or more. The read halts 3 residues ahead of the CDR3 end, with the missing end drawn from the germline J gene. The chain joins TRBV7-2 to TRBJ2-3; D ambiguous. Germline assignment: CDR1 SGHTA and CDR2 FQGNSA. The CDR3 sequence is 14 residues long. V dropped 2 bases and J dropped 4 bases, with 10 bases sitting between them. CDR3 sequence: CASSLSLGADTQYF. CDR3 DNA, as far as it was read: TGTGCCAGCAGCTTAAGTCTAGGTGCAGATACG.

This clone was observed many times. The read stops 3 residues short of the end of the CDR3; the missing end is completed from the germline J gene. Additional DNA sequences in this sample encode the identical CDR3. The rearrangement links TRBV2 to TRBJ2-3; 10 nucleotides match TRBD2. This CDR3 comprises 16 residues. The germline gives CDR1 SNHLY, CDR2 FYNNEI. Losses at the gene ends were 5 bases for V and 6 bases for J; bases not matched to a gene: 11. Partial CDR3 DNA: TGTGCCAGCAGTAAGCTAGCGGGAGCGGGAACGGATACG. Translating gives CASSKLAGAGTDT. The whole CDR3 sequence reads CASSKLAGAGTDTQYF.

This clone was counted many times. The read stops 3 residues short of the end of the CDR3; the missing end is completed from the germline J gene. J is TRBJ1-1 and V is TRBV7-2, with D uncertain. Looked up from germline, CDR1 is SGHTA and CDR2 is FQGNSA. The CDR3 is 14 amino acids. The V end lost 8 bases, the J end lost 7 bases, and 20 bases lay between the germline ends. This CDR3 reads CASELWTGKVEAFF. CDR3 DNA, as far as it was read: TGTGCCAGCGAACTCTGGACGGGGAAGGTTGAA.

This clone was picked up many times. The CDR3 goes on 3 residues after the read ends, and that part is filled in from the germline J gene. The chain is built from TRBV19 and TRBJ2-3; TRBD2 matches at 10 bases. The germline V gene encodes CDR1 LNHDA and CDR2 SQIVND (reference sequence). The junction had 6 bases not matched to a gene; V was cut back by 3 bases and J by 0 bases. The CDR3 has 17 residues. CDR3 sequence: CASSIPSGGASTDTQYF. The sequenced part of the CDR3 DNA is TGTGCCAGTAGTATCCCCAGCGGGGGGGCTAGCACAGATACG.